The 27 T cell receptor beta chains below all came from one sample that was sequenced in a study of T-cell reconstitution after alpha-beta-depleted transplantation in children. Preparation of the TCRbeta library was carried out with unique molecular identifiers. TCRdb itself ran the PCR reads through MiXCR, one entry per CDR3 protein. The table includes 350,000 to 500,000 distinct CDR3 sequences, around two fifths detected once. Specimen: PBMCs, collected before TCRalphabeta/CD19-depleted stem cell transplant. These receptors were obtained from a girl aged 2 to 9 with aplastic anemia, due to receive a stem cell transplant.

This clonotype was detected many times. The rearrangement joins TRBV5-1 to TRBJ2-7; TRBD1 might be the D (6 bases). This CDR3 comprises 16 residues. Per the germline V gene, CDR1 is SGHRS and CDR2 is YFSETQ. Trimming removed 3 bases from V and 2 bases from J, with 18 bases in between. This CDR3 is CASSSLRDTQTYEQYF. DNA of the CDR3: TGCGCCAGCAGCTCATTACGGGACACCCAGACCTACGAGCAGTACTTC.

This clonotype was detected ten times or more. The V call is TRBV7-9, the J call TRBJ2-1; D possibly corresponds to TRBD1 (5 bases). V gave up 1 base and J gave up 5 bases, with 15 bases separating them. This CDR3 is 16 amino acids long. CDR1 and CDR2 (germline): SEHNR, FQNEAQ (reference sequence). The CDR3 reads CASSLGLGVTDNEQFF. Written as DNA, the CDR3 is TGTGCCAGCAGCTTAGGTTTAGGGGTGACGGACAATGAGCAGTTCTTC.

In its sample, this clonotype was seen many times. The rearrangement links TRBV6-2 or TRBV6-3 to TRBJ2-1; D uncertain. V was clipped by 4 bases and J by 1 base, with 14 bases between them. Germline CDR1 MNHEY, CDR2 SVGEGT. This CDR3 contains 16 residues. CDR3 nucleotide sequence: TGTGCCAGCAGTTCTTTTCTAGTGGGGTCCTACAATGAGCAGTTCTTC. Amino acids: CASSSFLVGSYNEQFF.

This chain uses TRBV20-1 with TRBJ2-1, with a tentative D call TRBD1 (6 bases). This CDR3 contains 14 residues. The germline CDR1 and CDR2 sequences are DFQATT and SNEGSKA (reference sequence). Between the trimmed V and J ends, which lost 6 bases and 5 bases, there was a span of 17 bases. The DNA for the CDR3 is TGCAGTGCCAAAACAGGGTGGGGTAACAATGAGCAGTTCTTC. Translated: CSAKTGWGNNEQFF.

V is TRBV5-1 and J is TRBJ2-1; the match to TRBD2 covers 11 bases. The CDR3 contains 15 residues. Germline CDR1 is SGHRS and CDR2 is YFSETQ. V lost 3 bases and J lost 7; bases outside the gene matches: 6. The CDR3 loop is CASSSLAGALNEQFF. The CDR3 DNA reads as TGCGCCAGCAGCTCACTAGCGGGGGCTTTGAATGAGCAGTTCTTC. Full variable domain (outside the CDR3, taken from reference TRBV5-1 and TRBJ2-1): KAGVTQTPRYLIKTRGQQVTLSCSPISGHRSVSWYQQTPGQGLQFLFEYFSETQRNKGNFPGRFSGRQFSNSRSEMNVSTLELGDSALYLCASSSLAGALNEQFFGPGTRLTVL.

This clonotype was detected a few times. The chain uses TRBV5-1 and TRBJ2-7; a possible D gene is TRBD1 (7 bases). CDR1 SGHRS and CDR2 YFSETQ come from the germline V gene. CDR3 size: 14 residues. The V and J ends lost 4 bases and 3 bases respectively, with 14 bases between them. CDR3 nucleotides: TGCGCCAGCAGCGACCAGGGGGGTCGCTACGAGCAGTACTTC. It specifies CASSDQGGRYEQYF.

CDR3 protein: CSAWNSGANVLTF. The CDR3 DNA follows: TGCAGTGCCTGGAACTCTGGGGCCAACGTCCTGACTTTC. This rearrangement joins TRBV20-1 to TRBJ2-6; no definite D call. Germline assignment: CDR1 DFQATT and CDR2 SNEGSKA (reference sequence). V was shortened by 6 bases and J by 0 bases, with 6 bases between the two germline ends. CDR3 length: 13 amino acids.

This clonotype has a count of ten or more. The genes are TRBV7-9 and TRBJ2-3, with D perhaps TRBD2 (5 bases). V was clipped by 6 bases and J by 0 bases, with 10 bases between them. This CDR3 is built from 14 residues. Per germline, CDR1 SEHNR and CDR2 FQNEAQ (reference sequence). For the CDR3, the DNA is TGTGCCAGCAGGTTCCCGGGGAGCACAGATACGCAGTATTTT. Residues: CASRFPGSTDTQYF.

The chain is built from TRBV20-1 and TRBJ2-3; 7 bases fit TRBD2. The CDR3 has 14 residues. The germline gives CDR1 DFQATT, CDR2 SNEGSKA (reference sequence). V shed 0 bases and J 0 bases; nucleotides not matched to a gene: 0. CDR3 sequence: CSARDSGSTDTQYF. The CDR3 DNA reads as TGCAGTGCTAGAGATAGCGGGAGCACAGATACGCAGTATTTT.

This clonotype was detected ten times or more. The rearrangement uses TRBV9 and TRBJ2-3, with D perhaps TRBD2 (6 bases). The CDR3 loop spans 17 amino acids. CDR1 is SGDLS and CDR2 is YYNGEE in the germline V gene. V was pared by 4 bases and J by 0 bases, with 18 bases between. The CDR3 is CASSFVPAGTSTDTQYF. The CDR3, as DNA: TGTGCCAGCAGCTTTGTGCCCGCGGGAACTAGCACAGATACGCAGTATTTT. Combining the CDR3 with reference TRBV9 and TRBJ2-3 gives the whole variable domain DSGVTQTPKHLITATGQRVTLRCSPRSGDLSVYWYQQSLDQGLQFLIQYYNGEERAKGNILERFSAQQFPDLHSELNLSSLELGDSALYFCASSFVPAGTSTDTQYFGPGTRLTVL.

The CDR3 loop reads CAWSTPPGQGAYEQYF. Written as DNA, the CDR3 is TGTGCCTGGAGTACCCCACCGGGACAGGGGGCCTACGAGCAGTACTTC. V and J are TRBV30 and TRBJ2-7; TRBD1 agrees at 11 bases. Germline V gene data show CDR1 as GTSNPN and CDR2 as SVGIG (reference sequence). V shed 2 bases, J shed 2 bases, and the junction held 8 bases outside the gene matches. This CDR3 spans 16 amino acids.

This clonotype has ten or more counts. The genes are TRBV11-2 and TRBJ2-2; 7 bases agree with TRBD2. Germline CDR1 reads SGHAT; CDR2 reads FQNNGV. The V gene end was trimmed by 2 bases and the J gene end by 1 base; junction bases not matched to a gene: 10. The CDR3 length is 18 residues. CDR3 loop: CASSLYVGGGRNTGELFF. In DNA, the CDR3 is TGTGCCAGCAGCTTATATGTGGGGGGAGGGCGGAACACCGGGGAGCTGTTTTTT. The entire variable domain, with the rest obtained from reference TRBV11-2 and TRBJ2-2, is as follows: EAGVAQSPRYKIIEKRQSVAFWCNPISGHATLYWYQQILGQGPKLLIQFQNNGVVDDSQLPKDRFSAERLKGVDSTLKIQPAKLEDSAVYLCASSLYVGGGRNTGELFFGEGSRLTVL.

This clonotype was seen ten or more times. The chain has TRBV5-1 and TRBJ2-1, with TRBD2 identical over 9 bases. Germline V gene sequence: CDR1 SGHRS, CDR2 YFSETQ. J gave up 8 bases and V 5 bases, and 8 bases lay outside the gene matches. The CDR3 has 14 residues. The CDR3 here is CASRLAGVVHEQFF. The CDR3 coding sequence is TGCGCCAGCAGATTAGCGGGAGTTGTCCATGAGCAGTTCTTC.

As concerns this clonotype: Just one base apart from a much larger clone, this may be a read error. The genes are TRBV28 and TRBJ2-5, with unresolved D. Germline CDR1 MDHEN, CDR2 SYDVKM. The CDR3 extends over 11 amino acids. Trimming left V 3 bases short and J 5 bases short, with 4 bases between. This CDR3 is CASSFMETQYF. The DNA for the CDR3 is TGTGCCAGCAGTTTTATGGAGACCCAGTACTTC.

CDR3 DNA: TGCGCCAGCAGCTCAACACTAACAGGGGGCCACAATGAGCAGTTCTTC. Translated: CASSSTLTGGHNEQFF. This chain uses TRBV5-1 with TRBJ2-1; 9 positions agree with TRBD1. Germline CDR1 and CDR2: SGHRS and YFSETQ. Unmatched junction bases numbered 9, after V lost 3 bases and J lost 5 bases. CDR3 length: 16 amino acids.

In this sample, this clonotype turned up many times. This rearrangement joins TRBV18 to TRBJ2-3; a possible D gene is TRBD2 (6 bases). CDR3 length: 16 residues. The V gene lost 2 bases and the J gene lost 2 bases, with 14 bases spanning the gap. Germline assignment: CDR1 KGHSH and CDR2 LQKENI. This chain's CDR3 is CASSPELAYTTDTQYF. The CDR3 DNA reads TGTGCCAGCTCACCAGAACTAGCTTATACCACAGATACGCAGTATTTT.

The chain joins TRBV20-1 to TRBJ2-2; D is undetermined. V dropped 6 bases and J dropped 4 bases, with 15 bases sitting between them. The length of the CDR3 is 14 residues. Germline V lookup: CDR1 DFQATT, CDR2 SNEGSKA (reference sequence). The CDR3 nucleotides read TGCAGTGCGAGCTCTGGGGTCCTCACCGGGGAGCTGTTTTTT. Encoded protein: CSASSGVLTGELFF.

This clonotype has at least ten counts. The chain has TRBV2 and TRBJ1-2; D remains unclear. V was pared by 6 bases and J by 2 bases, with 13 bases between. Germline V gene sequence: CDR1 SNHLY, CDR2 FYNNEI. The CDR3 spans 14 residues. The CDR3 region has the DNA TGTGCCAGCAGAGCGGGAGGCCGGAACTATGGCTACACCTTC. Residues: CASRAGGRNYGYTF.

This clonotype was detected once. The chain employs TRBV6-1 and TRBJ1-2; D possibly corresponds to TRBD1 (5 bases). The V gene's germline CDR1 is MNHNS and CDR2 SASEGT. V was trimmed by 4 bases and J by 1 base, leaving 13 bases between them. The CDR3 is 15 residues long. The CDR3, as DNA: TGTGCCAGCAGTGGGCAGGGCTCGAATAACTATGGCTACACCTTC. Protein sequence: CASSGQGSNNYGYTF.

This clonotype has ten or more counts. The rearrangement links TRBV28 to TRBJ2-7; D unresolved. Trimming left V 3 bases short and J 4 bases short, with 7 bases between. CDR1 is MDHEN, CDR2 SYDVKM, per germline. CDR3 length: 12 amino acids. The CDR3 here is CASSLSLYEQYF. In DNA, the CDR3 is TGTGCCAGCAGTTTGTCCCTTTACGAGCAGTACTTC.

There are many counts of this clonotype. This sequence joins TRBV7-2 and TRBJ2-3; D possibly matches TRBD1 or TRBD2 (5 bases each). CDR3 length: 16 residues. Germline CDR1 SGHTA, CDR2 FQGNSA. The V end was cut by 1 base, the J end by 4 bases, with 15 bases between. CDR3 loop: CASSLERDGLSDTQYF. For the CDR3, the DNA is TGTGCCAGCAGCTTAGAACGGGACGGCCTCTCAGATACGCAGTATTTT.

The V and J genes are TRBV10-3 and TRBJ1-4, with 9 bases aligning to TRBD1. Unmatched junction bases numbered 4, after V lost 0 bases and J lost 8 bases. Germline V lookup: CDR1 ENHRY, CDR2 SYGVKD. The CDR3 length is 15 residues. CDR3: CAISESDRGNEKLFF. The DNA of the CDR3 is TGTGCCATCAGTGAGTCAGACAGGGGGAACGAAAAACTGTTTTTT.

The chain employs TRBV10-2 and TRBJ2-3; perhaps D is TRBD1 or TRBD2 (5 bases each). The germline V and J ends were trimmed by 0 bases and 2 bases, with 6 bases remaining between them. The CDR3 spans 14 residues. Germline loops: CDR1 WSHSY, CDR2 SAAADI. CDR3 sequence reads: CASSESGTTDTQYF. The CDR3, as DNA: TGCGCCAGCAGTGAGTCGGGGACCACAGATACGCAGTATTTT.

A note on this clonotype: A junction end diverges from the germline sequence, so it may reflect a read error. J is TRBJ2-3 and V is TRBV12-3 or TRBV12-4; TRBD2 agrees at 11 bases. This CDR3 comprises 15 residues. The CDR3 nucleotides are TGTGCCAGCAGTGCTAGCGGGAGGTTCACAGATACGCATTATTTT. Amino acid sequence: CASSASGRFTDTHYF.

The CDR3 loop reads CASSLGSGVGTDTQYF. CDR3 nucleotide sequence: TGCGCCAGCAGCTTGGGCTCGGGAGTGGGGACAGATACGCAGTATTTT. The V call is TRBV5-1, the J call TRBJ2-3, with D maybe TRBD2 (6 bases). This CDR3 is built from 16 residues. Trimming left V 0 bases short and J 3 bases short, with 14 bases between. Germline V gives CDR1 SGHRS, CDR2 YFSETQ.

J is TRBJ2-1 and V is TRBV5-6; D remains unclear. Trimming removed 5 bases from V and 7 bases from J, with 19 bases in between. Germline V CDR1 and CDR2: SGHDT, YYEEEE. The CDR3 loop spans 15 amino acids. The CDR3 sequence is CASRVVGWQSNEQFF. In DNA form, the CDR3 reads TGTGCCAGCAGGGTTGTTGGATGGCAGTCGAATGAGCAGTTCTTC.

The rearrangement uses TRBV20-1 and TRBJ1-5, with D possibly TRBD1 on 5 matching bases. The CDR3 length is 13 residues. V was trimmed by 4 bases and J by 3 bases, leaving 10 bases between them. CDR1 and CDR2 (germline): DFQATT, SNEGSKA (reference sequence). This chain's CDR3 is CSATTGPNQPQHF. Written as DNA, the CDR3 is TGCAGTGCTACAACAGGCCCCAATCAGCCCCAGCATTTT.